This entry features one TCR beta chain sequence. The sample's treatment: some 20 received Ad26.COV2.S at low or high dose, single or two shots; several received placebo; per-sample allocation not given. Following the first vaccine or placebo injection, samples were taken on day 63. The germline CDR1 and CDR2 sequences are KGHSH and LQKENI. The CDR3 sequence is 14 residues long. Trimming removed 5 bases from V and 4 bases from J, with 12 bases in between. The sample originates from a study of Ad26.COV2.S vaccination and SARS-CoV-2 variants. Study at large: Ad26.COV2.S given intramuscularly, once or twice 56 days apart.

The repertoire was sequenced with immunoSEQ multiplex PCR; TCRdb's copy has only in-frame clones and lacks some. Of approximately 300,000 clones listed, around 85% were seen once; the top ten hold under 2.5%. The sequence was obtained from a person aged 18-60 years who received the Ad26.COV2.S COVID-19 vaccine or a placebo. This rearrangement joins TRBV18 to TRBJ1-3; the D gene is possibly TRBD1 (6 bases). The sample in question was peripheral blood, obtained in a trial of Ad26.COV2.S vaccine versus placebo. CDR3 sequence: CASSTGTSGNTIYF. The CDR3 DNA reads TGTGCCAGCTCAACCGGGACATCGGGAAACACCATATATTTT.